The T cell receptor (beta chain) described here comes from a study of Ad26.COV2.S vaccination and SARS-CoV-2 variants. Study in general: As a participant in COV1001, the donor was in the Ad26.COV2.S trial arm. Dosing was one shot or two shots 56 days apart. Study findings and constraints: Vaccine and placebo groups showed comparable non-spike TCR breadth. Those who received the vaccine showed greater spike-specific TCR breadth than those given placebo.

The method was immunoSEQ multiplex PCR; TCRdb's version includes in-frame clones alone and lacks a portion of them. The sample consists of roughly 350,000 clones, approximately 86% of them appearing once. The CDR3 is made up of 15 amino acids. The ends lost 2 bases at V and 1 base at J; junction bases unmatched: 5. Germline CDR1 reads SGHNT; CDR2 reads YYREEE (reference sequence). The sample's treatment: some 20 received Ad26.COV2.S at low or high dose, single or two shots; 5 received placebo; per-sample allocation not given. Sampling was done on day 63 after the first vaccine or placebo injection. As concerns this clone: As yet, its antigen is unknown.

This chain links TRBV5-4 with TRBJ2-5; 7 bases align to TRBD1. This clonotype originated in a person between 18 and 60 years old who received the Ad26.COV2.S COVID-19 vaccine or a placebo. Sequenced material: peripheral blood, taken in a trial of Ad26.COV2.S vaccine versus placebo. This chain's CDR3 is CASSFQGDLQETQYF. The CDR3 bases are TGTGCCAGCAGCTTCCAGGGGGACCTCCAAGAGACCCAGTACTTC.